These 17 T cell receptor beta chains came from one sample sequenced in a study of cytomegalovirus exposure and HLA in healthy donors. Amplification used 60 Vbeta primers and 13 Jbeta primers. Sequencing was performed with immunoSEQ multiplex PCR; in TCRdb, only in-frame clones are kept and a portion is missing. This sample carries 65,000 to 85,000 clones, with around 2.4% going to the ten biggest clones. Sequenced: PBMCs. All receptors derive from a female donor in good health and CMV-seropositive.

The V and J genes are TRBV6-5 and TRBJ2-2; D remains ambiguous. This CDR3 is built from 15 residues. The V end lost 5 bases, the J end lost 4 bases, and 14 bases lay between the germline ends. Germline V lookup: CDR1 MNHEY, CDR2 SVGAGI. The CDR3 nucleotides are TGTGCCAGCAGTACCGGGTTAGCCGGCACCGGGGAGCTGTTTTTT. This gives the protein CASSTGLAGTGELFF.

The chain couples TRBV6-5 to TRBJ1-3, with D perhaps matching TRBD1 (5 bases). The germline gives CDR1 MNHEY, CDR2 SVGAGI. Trimming took 6 bases from V and 2 from J, leaving 11 bases between them. This CDR3 contains 14 residues. CDR3 nucleotides: TGTGCCAGCAGCCGCGACAGAGCTGGAAACACCATATATTTT. It yields the protein CASSRDRAGNTIYF.

The genes are TRBV7-2 and TRBJ1-2; 10 bases are a match to TRBD1. The V segment lost 2 bases and the J segment 5 bases; nucleotides outside the gene matches: 11. CDR1 is SGHTA and CDR2 is FQGNSA in the germline V gene. The length of the CDR3 is 17 residues. CDR3: CASSLLSGTGAIYGYTF. Written as DNA, the CDR3 is TGTGCCAGCAGCTTACTCTCCGGGACAGGGGCCATTTATGGCTACACCTTC.

This rearrangement joins TRBV14 to TRBJ2-7, with D perhaps TRBD2 (7 bases). Trimming stripped 0 bases from V and 6 bases from J, with 15 bases between. The CDR3 consists of 15 residues. Germline CDR1 and CDR2: SGHDN and FVKESK. The chain's CDR3 is CASSQDRGAGVEQYF. The CDR3 DNA sequence: TGTGCCAGCAGCCAAGATCGGGGGGCGGGCGTCGAGCAGTACTTC.

This chain connects TRBV19 to TRBJ2-3; possibly TRBD2 for D (7 bases). V was clipped by 7 bases and J by 4 bases, with 18 bases between them. Germline CDR1 is LNHDA and CDR2 is SQIVND (reference sequence). The CDR3 contains 15 residues. CDR3 region: CASKPEGGLSDTQYF. As DNA, the CDR3 is TGTGCCAGTAAGCCGGAGGGGGGGCTGTCAGATACGCAGTATTTT.

V is TRBV9 and J is TRBJ1-5; D is unresolved. The CDR3 spans 14 residues. Germline loops: CDR1 SGDLS, CDR2 YYNGEE. The V end lost 0 bases, the J end lost 4 bases, and 8 bases lay between the germline ends. The chain's CDR3 is CASSVGEGNQPQHF. The CDR3 DNA reads as TGTGCCAGCAGCGTAGGGGAGGGAAATCAGCCCCAGCATTTT.

This rearrangement joins TRBV7-8 to TRBJ1-1, with 11 nucleotides matching TRBD1. V shed 2 bases, J shed 11 bases, and the junction held 13 bases outside the gene matches. The germline gives CDR1 SGHVS, CDR2 FQNEAQ. The CDR3 is made up of 16 amino acids. In DNA form, the CDR3 reads TGTGCCAGCAGCTTATTGTACGGGGACAGGGGGGTTTTTGCTTTCTTT. Translation: CASSLLYGDRGVFAFF.

The rearrangement joins TRBV4-3 to TRBJ2-1, with D possibly being TRBD2 (5 bases). The CDR3 covers 16 residues. V was shortened by 7 bases and J by 0 bases, with 16 bases between the two germline ends. CDR1 is LGHNA and CDR2 is YSLEER in the germline V gene. In nucleotides, the CDR3 is TGCGCCAGCAAATTTGAGGGAGACGACTCCTACAATGAGCAGTTCTTC. Protein sequence: CASKFEGDDSYNEQFF.

A remark on this clone: The same CDR3 is also encoded by other DNA sequences in this sample. The chain couples TRBV28 to TRBJ1-1; the D gene is possibly TRBD1 (6 bases). Germline CDR1 reads MDHEN; CDR2 reads SYDVKM. V lost 3 bases and J 5 bases, leaving 7 bases between the germline ends. The CDR3 extends over 12 amino acids. CDR3 DNA sequence: TGTGCCAGCAGTTTTAGGGGGACTGAAGCTTTCTTT. Amino acid sequence: CASSFRGTEAFF.

The gene calls are TRBV10-1 and TRBJ1-1; D is undetermined. The germline V and J ends were trimmed by 0 bases and 5 bases, with 16 bases remaining between them. The CDR3 is 16 residues long. CDR1 WNHNN and CDR2 SYGVQD come from the germline V gene (reference sequence). CDR3 bases: TGCGCCAGCAGTGAGTCGGGGAGGCTAAGGCAGACTGAAGCTTTCTTT. This codes for CASSESGRLRQTEAFF.

In nucleotides, the CDR3 is TGCGCCAGCAGCCAAGAAGGAGCCGGGGGGGCCGTCTACGAGCAGTACTTC. Its protein product is CASSQEGAGGAVYEQYF. The chain carries TRBV4-3 and TRBJ2-7; 8 bases line up with TRBD2. This CDR3 comprises 17 residues. Germline V gene lookup returns CDR1 LGHNA and CDR2 YSLEER. The ends lost 0 bases at V and 3 bases at J; junction bases unmatched: 10.

The chain carries TRBV9 and TRBJ1-4; D is unclear. Between the trimmed V and J ends, which lost 2 bases and 5 bases, there was a span of 13 bases. CDR1 is SGDLS and CDR2 is YYNGEE in the germline V gene. The CDR3 totals 15 residues. The CDR3 DNA is TGTGCCAGCAGCGTCTCTTGGCAGGCGAATGAAAAACTGTTTTTT. It encodes CASSVSWQANEKLFF.

The chain is built from TRBV6-1 and TRBJ1-4, with TRBD1 matching 9 bases. There are 15 residues in the CDR3. From germline, CDR1 is MNHNS and CDR2 SASEGT. V was pared by 6 bases and J by 8 bases, with 10 bases of the junction left unmatched. CDR3 DNA: TGTGCCAGCAGACCTCCCACAGGGGGCACGGAAAAACTGTTTTTT. It yields the protein CASRPPTGGTEKLFF.

Written as DNA, the CDR3 is TGTGCCAGCAGTTTAACGGCGGGGGGCAATGGCTACACCTTC. It codes for CASSLTAGGNGYTF. J is TRBJ1-2 and V is TRBV28; a weak D match, TRBD1 (6 bases). Germline assignment: CDR1 MDHEN and CDR2 SYDVKM. This CDR3 comprises 14 residues. Between the trimmed V and J ends, which lost 2 bases and 6 bases, there was a span of 13 bases.

The chain couples TRBV4-3 to TRBJ1-5; TRBD1 matches 8 bases. V was clipped by 0 bases and J by 7 bases; unmatched bases: 8. Germline CDR1 LGHNA, CDR2 YSLEER. The length of the CDR3 is 16 residues. The CDR3 bases are TGCGCCAGCAGCCAAGACGAAGGACAGGGAGGGCAGCCCCAGCATTTT. This codes for CASSQDEGQGGQPQHF.

The chain is built from TRBV11-1 and TRBJ2-1, with TRBD2 matching 11 bases. The J segment lost 9 bases and the V segment lost 5 bases, leaving 6 bases of the junction unmatched. CDR1 is SGHAT and CDR2 is FQDESV in the germline V gene (reference sequence). The CDR3 covers 14 residues. CDR3 in DNA: TGTGCCAGCAGCAAAGGACTAGCGGGTCTTGAGCAGTTCTTC. It yields the protein CASSKGLAGLEQFF. Combining the CDR3 with reference TRBV11-1 and TRBJ2-1 gives the whole variable domain EAEVAQSPRYKITEKSQAVAFWCDPISGHATLYWYRQILGQGPELLVQFQDESVVDDSQLPKDRFSAERLKGVDSTLKIQPAELGDSAMYLCASSKGLAGLEQFFGPGTRLTVL.

This chain uses TRBV12-5 with TRBJ1-2; the D is unclear. The CDR3 has 12 residues. Germline CDR1 is LGHNT and CDR2 is FRNRAP. V was shortened by 9 bases and J by 5 bases, with 13 bases between the two germline ends. Here the CDR3 DNA reads TGTGCTAGGGCAAGAACGTATTATGGCTACACCTTC. Translation gives CARARTYYGYTF.